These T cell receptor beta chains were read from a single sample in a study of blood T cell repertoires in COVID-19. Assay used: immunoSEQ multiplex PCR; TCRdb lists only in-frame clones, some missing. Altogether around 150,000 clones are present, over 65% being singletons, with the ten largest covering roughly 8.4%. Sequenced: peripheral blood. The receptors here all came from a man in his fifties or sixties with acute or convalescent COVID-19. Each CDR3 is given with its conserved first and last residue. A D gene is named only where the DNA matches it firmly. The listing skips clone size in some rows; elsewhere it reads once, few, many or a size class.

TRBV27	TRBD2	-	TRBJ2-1	CASRPAPGTSGGLYNEQFF	TGTGCCAGCAGACCAGCCCCCGGGACTAGCGGGGGCCTTTACAATGAGCAGTTCTTC
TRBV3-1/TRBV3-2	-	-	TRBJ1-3	CASSQPRGVGNTIYF	TGTGCCAGCAGCCAACCCAGGGGAGTGGGAAACACCATATATTTT
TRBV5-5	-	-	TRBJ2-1	CASSLGTANEQFF	TGTGCCAGCAGCTTGGGGACAGCCAATGAGCAGTTCTTC
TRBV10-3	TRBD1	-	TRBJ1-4	CASAEGAAEKLFF	TGTGCCTCGGCGGAGGGGGCGGCTGAAAAACTGTTTTTT
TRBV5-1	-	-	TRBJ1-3	CASSLRSQTGNTIYF	TGCGCCAGCAGCTTGAGGTCACAGACTGGAAACACCATATATTTT
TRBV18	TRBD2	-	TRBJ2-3	CASSPAGTSGGTSTDTQYF	TGTGCCAGCTCACCAGCCGGGACTAGCGGGGGGACCAGCACAGATACGCAGTATTTT
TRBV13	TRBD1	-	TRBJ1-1	CASSLGQGMNTEAFF	TGTGCCAGCAGCTTAGGACAGGGGATGAACACTGAAGCTTTCTTT
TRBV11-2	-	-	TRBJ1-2	CASSLSRGTGLNYGYTF	TGTGCCAGCAGCTTATCCCGGGGAACAGGGCTTAACTATGGCTACACCTTC
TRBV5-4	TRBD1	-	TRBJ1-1	CASSLFGTGARIEAFF	TGTGCCAGCAGCTTGTTCGGGACAGGGGCGAGAATTGAAGCTTTCTTT
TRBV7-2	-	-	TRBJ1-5	CASSPNSNQPQHF	TGTGCCAGCAGCCCCAATAGCAATCAGCCCCAGCATTTT
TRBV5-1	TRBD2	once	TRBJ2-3	CASSLTGGTADTQYF	TGCGCCAGCAGCTTAACGGGGGGAACGGCAGATACGCAGTATTTT
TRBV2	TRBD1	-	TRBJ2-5	CASREQGAGETQYF	TGTGCCAGCAGGGAACAGGGGGCGGGTGAGACCCAGTACTTC
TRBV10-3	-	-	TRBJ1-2	CAIGAGDYGYTF	TGTGCCATCGGTGCAGGGGACTATGGCTACACCTTC
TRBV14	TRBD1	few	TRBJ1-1	CASGPKVWDSRRDTEAFF	TGTGCCAGCGGACCGAAAGTCTGGGACAGCAGAAGGGACACTGAAGCTTTCTTT
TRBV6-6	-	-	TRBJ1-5	CASRTSGDSNQPQHF	TGTGCCAGCAGAACCTCAGGGGATAGCAATCAGCCCCAGCATTTT
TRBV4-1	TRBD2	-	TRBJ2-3	CASSLSGGAVDTQYF	TGCGCCAGCAGCCTTAGCGGGGGGGCAGTAGATACGCAGTATTTT
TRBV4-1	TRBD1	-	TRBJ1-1	CASSQPKQGREAFF	TGCGCCAGCAGCCAGCCTAAACAGGGGCGTGAAGCTTTCTTT
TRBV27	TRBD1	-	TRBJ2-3	CASSLGQGRTQYF	TGTGCCAGCAGTTTGGGACAGGGCAGGACGCAGTATTTT
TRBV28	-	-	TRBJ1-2	CASTRSAGANYGYTF	TGTGCCAGCACCCGGTCCGCAGGGGCAAACTATGGCTACACCTTC
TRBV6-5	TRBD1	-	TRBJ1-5	CASSPGGGQPQHF	TGTGCCAGCAGTCCAGGGGGAGGACAGCCCCAGCATTTT
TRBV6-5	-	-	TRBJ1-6	CASRFYSPSSPLHF	TGTGCCAGCAGGTTCTATTCCCCTAGTTCACCCCTCCACTTT
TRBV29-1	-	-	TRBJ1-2	CSVGGQAGYTF	TGCAGCGTTGGGGGCCAGGCGGGCTACACCTTC
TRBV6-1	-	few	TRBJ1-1	CASSDYAGGAGEAFF	TGTGCCAGCAGTGATTACGCGGGAGGGGCAGGTGAAGCTTTCTTT
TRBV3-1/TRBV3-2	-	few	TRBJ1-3	CASSLSAPGDTIYF	TGTGCCAGCAGCCTCAGTGCTCCCGGGGACACCATATATTTT
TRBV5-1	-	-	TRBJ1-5	CASSGGGDFEPQHF	TGCGCCAGCAGCGGCGGGGGGGATTTTGAGCCCCAGCATTTT
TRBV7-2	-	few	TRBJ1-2	CASIQGYGGGYTF	TGTGCCAGCATCCAGGGCTATGGTGGTGGCTACACCTTC
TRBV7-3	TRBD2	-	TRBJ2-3	CASSFSGGAGTDTQYF	TGTGCCAGCAGCTTTAGCGGGGGGGCCGGCACAGATACGCAGTATTTT